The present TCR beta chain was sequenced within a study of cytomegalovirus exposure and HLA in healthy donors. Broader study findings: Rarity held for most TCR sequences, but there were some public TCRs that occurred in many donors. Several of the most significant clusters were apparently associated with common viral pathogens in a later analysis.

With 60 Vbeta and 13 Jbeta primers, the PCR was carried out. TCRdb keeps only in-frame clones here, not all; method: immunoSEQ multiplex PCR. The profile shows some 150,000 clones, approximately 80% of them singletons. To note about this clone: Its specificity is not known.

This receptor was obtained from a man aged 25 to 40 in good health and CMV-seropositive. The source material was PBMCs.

The DNA for the CDR3 is TGCAGCGTTGTGTGGGCGGGAGGTGGCACAGATACGCAGTATTTT. Protein sequence: CSVVWAGGGTDTQYF. The V call is TRBV29-1, the J call TRBJ2-3, with 8 nucleotides matching TRBD2. The V gene end was trimmed by 4 bases and the J gene end by 1 base; junction bases not matched to a gene: 7. CDR3 size: 15 residues. Germline loops: CDR1 SQVTM, CDR2 ANQGSEA.